These 5 T cell receptor beta chains were all obtained from the same sample, sequenced in a study of blood T cells in healthy people across ages. Through a sample-barcoded 5' primer and a J-beta primer mix, a second PCR was run for roughly 6 to 11 cycles. A single record per CDR3 protein comes from TCRdb applying MiXCR to the 5' RACE reads. The table has about 1.6 million distinct CDR3 sequences, 34% seen once. The sample taken for sequencing was blood. The source is a woman aged 30 to 39 in good health.

The genes are TRBV10-3 and TRBJ1-2, with D possibly being TRBD1 (5 bases). Trimming took off 2 bases at V and 6 bases at J, with 22 bases between the two ends. CDR3 length: 17 residues. Germline values: CDR1 ENHRY, CDR2 SYGVKD. The CDR3 DNA reads TGTGCCATCAGTGAGAACCCTGGAGGCAGGGATAGTGATGGCTACACCTTC. This encodes CAISENPGGRDSDGYTF.

Turning to this clonotype: A read error is possible here, since a much larger clone lies one base away. The chain uses TRBV4-2 and TRBJ2-3; 9 nucleotides agree with TRBD2. The CDR3 is 15 amino acids. In germline, CDR1 is LGHNA, CDR2 YNFKEQ. The CDR3 region is CACSPTSGHTDTQYF. CDR3 sequence (DNA): TGTGCCTGCAGCCCGACTAGCGGCCACACAGATACGCAGTATTTT.

This clonotype was counted between two and nine times. This rearrangement joins TRBV25-1 to TRBJ2-3; 7 bases line up with TRBD1. The CDR3 totals 16 residues. The junction had 9 bases not matched to a gene; V was cut back by 5 bases and J by 1 base. In germline, CDR1 is MGHDK, CDR2 SYGVNS. In DNA, the CDR3 is TGTGCCAGCAGTAAGACAGGGAAAGTTGGCACAGATACGCAGTATTTT. The encoded protein is CASSKTGKVGTDTQYF.

This clonotype was seen a handful of times. V and J are TRBV12-3 or TRBV12-4 and TRBJ2-5; 8 nucleotides align to TRBD1. The CDR3 length is 16 residues. Germline trimming cut 1 base from V and 3 bases from J; bases unmatched to any gene: 7. This CDR3 is CASSLEGQVSEETQYF. CDR3 sequence (DNA): TGTGCCAGCAGTTTAGAGGGACAGGTGTCAGAAGAGACCCAGTACTTC.

This clonotype was counted only a few times. The chain has TRBV5-1 and TRBJ2-5, with D possibly TRBD2 on 7 matching bases. V lost 0 bases, J lost 1 base, and 19 bases lay in between. The CDR3 has 18 amino acids. Germline CDR1 and CDR2: SGHRS and YFSETQ. In DNA form, the CDR3 reads TGCGCCAGCAGCTTGGCTGCGGGGGCCATCCGATTCCAAGAGACCCAGTACTTC. Translated: CASSLAAGAIRFQETQYF.